Listed below are T cell receptor beta chains from one sample, sequenced in a study of human T cells and chemical hapten exposure. TCRdb independently ran MiXCR on the RACE reads; one entry per CDR3 protein. The top ten hold 2.5% to 3.5% of the sample, which has 95,000 or so distinct CDR3 sequences, about an eighth seen once. Sequencing used whole blood, obtained in connection with sensitization to the hapten diphenylcyclopropenone (DPC). Receptors were obtained from a woman aged 40 to 55 with alopecia areata. Some clones in this sample may be carry-over from other donors' samples. CDR3s include the opening cysteine and the closing phenylalanine or tryptophan. The D gene is left open where the match is weak.

cdr3_length: 16
d_call: TRBD2
v_call: TRBV4-3
cdr3_aa: CASSQDTSGSTDTQYF

cdr3_length: 13
d_call: -
v_call: TRBV15
cdr3_aa: CATSRDLVHEQFF

cdr3_length: 14
d_call: -
v_call: TRBV14
cdr3_aa: CASSPMGIYNEQFF

cdr3_length: 11
d_call: -
v_call: TRBV24-1
cdr3_aa: CATSDQGKAFF

cdr3_length: 17
d_call: TRBD2
v_call: TRBV6-2/TRBV6-3
cdr3_aa: CASSRTSGGVVDYEQYF

cdr3_length: 15
d_call: TRBD2
v_call: TRBV5-1
cdr3_aa: CASSRGTSGRNEQFF

cdr3_length: 15
d_call: TRBD1
v_call: TRBV5-6
cdr3_aa: CASSGPGQGAGELFF

cdr3_length: 15
d_call: -
v_call: TRBV9
cdr3_aa: CASSPQVSGGYGYTF

cdr3_length: 15
d_call: -
v_call: TRBV29-1
cdr3_aa: CSVPAWTPNTGELFF

cdr3_length: 17
d_call: -
v_call: TRBV18
cdr3_aa: CASSPPNRQSSGNTIYF

cdr3_length: 15
d_call: -
v_call: TRBV6-2/TRBV6-3
cdr3_aa: CASSAFRGLYNEQFF

cdr3_length: 15
d_call: -
v_call: TRBV7-3
cdr3_aa: CASSLSGDGYNEQFF

cdr3_length: 16
d_call: -
v_call: TRBV21-1
cdr3_aa: CASSKWGGRLNTEAFF

cdr3_length: 13
d_call: -
v_call: TRBV12-3/TRBV12-4
cdr3_aa: CASSPRGRGIQHF

cdr3_length: 11
d_call: -
v_call: TRBV2
cdr3_aa: CASRGDQPQHF

cdr3_length: 12
d_call: -
v_call: TRBV12-3/TRBV12-4
cdr3_aa: CASTRGRAGYTF

cdr3_length: 15
d_call: TRBD2
v_call: TRBV5-1
cdr3_aa: CASSYSGGGTDTQYF

cdr3_length: 14
d_call: -
v_call: TRBV20-1
cdr3_aa: CSACSVRVPDTQYF

cdr3_length: 14
d_call: -
v_call: TRBV7-3
cdr3_aa: CASSLTTTTDTQYF

cdr3_length: 16
d_call: TRBD2
v_call: TRBV4-3
cdr3_aa: CASSQPQAGGTGELFF

cdr3_length: 16
d_call: TRBD1
v_call: TRBV27
cdr3_aa: CASTWRRTGSTETQYF

cdr3_length: 15
d_call: -
v_call: TRBV7-9
cdr3_aa: CASSLRDLAPYEQYF

cdr3_length: 15
d_call: TRBD2
v_call: TRBV10-3
cdr3_aa: CAISEASGGDNEQFF

cdr3_length: 17
d_call: -
v_call: TRBV20-1
cdr3_aa: CSARDPGRPTGVVGQFF

cdr3_length: 12
d_call: -
v_call: TRBV30
cdr3_aa: CAWSLGGNIQYF

cdr3_length: 14
d_call: TRBD2
v_call: TRBV27
cdr3_aa: CASSLLGLAAEQYF

cdr3_length: 16
d_call: TRBD1
v_call: TRBV11-2
cdr3_aa: CASSLWGQGRINEQFF

cdr3_length: 16
d_call: -
v_call: TRBV28
cdr3_aa: CASTLMGVGGRQPQHF

cdr3_length: 15
d_call: -
v_call: TRBV6-2/TRBV6-3
cdr3_aa: CASSNIGTLGDTQYF

cdr3_length: 13
d_call: -
v_call: TRBV6-5
cdr3_aa: CASSSGFDTEAFF

cdr3_length: 15
d_call: TRBD2
v_call: TRBV30
cdr3_aa: CAWSVPSGRLVEQFF

cdr3_length: 14
d_call: TRBD2
v_call: TRBV6-6
cdr3_aa: CASTSGGSYNEQFF

cdr3_length: 15
d_call: -
v_call: TRBV27
cdr3_aa: CASSFSSLGREKLFF

cdr3_length: 15
d_call: -
v_call: TRBV13
cdr3_aa: CASSQTSSSSYEQYF

cdr3_length: 14
d_call: -
v_call: TRBV7-8
cdr3_aa: CASSSREGSYEQYF

cdr3_length: 13
d_call: -
v_call: TRBV9
cdr3_aa: CASSVQVYNEQFF

cdr3_length: 14
d_call: -
v_call: TRBV20-1
cdr3_aa: CSAKDPRGAGELFF

cdr3_length: 14
d_call: -
v_call: TRBV19
cdr3_aa: CASIGGIGRQPQHF

cdr3_length: 15
d_call: TRBD1
v_call: TRBV6-2/TRBV6-3
cdr3_aa: CASSFSGQGVYEQYF

cdr3_length: 14
d_call: -
v_call: TRBV5-1
cdr3_aa: CASSLPGLYNEQFF

cdr3_length: 15
d_call: TRBD2
v_call: TRBV29-1
cdr3_aa: CSVVNSGGYTDTQYF